A selection of T cell receptor beta chains follows, all from one sample in a study of cytomegalovirus exposure and HLA in healthy donors. Sequencing used immunoSEQ multiplex PCR; TCRdb keeps in-frame clones, though not all of them. Here the sample spans approximately 170,000 clones, under 80% being singletons. The specimen sequenced was PBMCs. The source of these receptors is a female donor in good health and CMV-seronegative. CDR3s include the opening cysteine and the closing phenylalanine or tryptophan. A D gene is named only where the DNA matches it firmly. A clone size is listed for some rows: how often the clone was seen (once, few, many), or a class if it is expanded.

size | D | J | V | CDR3 | DNA
- | - | TRBJ1-3 | TRBV7-6 | CASSQTTGLAGNTIYF | TGTGCCAGCAGCCAAACGACAGGTCTAGCAGGAAACACCATATATTTT
- | - | TRBJ1-3 | TRBV7-9 | CASSSLRYSGNTIYF | TGTGCCAGCAGCTCTCTCAGGTACTCTGGAAACACCATATATTTT
once | TRBD2 | TRBJ2-7 | TRBV4-3 | CASSQVRLAGEQYF | TGCGCCAGCAGCCAAGTTAGACTAGCGGGAGAGCAGTACTTC
- | TRBD1 | TRBJ1-4 | TRBV18 | CASSPQTGYEKLFF | TGTGCCAGCTCACCACAGACAGGGTATGAAAAACTGTTTTTT
- | TRBD1 | TRBJ1-4 | TRBV6-1 | CASDRATNEKLFF | TGTGCCAGCGACAGGGCAACTAATGAAAAACTGTTTTTT
- | TRBD1 | TRBJ1-5 | TRBV28 | CASGGTGNQPQHF | TGTGCCAGCGGGGGGACAGGGAATCAGCCCCAGCATTTT
- | - | TRBJ2-7 | TRBV7-2 | CASSYQSQGNLYEQHF | TGTGCCAGCAGCTATCAATCACAGGGAAATTTATACGAGCAGCACTTC
once | TRBD2 | TRBJ2-7 | TRBV6-1 | CASSTLRGGGNEQYF | TGTGCCAGCAGTACCCTCCGGGGGGGAGGGAACGAGCAGTACTTC
- | TRBD1 | TRBJ1-2 | TRBV28 | CASTAGGQVNLYGYTF | TGTGCCAGCACCGCAGGAGGACAGGTCAACCTCTATGGCTACACCTTC
- | TRBD1 | TRBJ2-1 | TRBV6-1 | CASSESWTGGTEQFF | TGTGCCAGCAGTGAATCCTGGACAGGGGGCACTGAGCAGTTCTTC
- | TRBD2 | TRBJ2-7 | TRBV9 | CASSEIAGASYEQYF | TGTGCCAGCAGCGAAATAGCGGGAGCGTCCTACGAGCAGTACTTC
- | TRBD1 | TRBJ1-1 | TRBV7-8 | CASSLTGQGDTEAFF | TGTGCCAGCAGCCTAACTGGACAGGGGGACACTGAAGCTTTCTTT
- | - | TRBJ2-5 | TRBV5-6 | CASSLIETRGETQYF | TGTGCCAGCAGCTTGATAGAAACCCGGGGGGAGACCCAGTACTTC
- | - | TRBJ1-1 | TRBV28 | CASSTNTPNTEAFF | TGTGCCAGCAGTACGAACACACCGAACACTGAAGCTTTCTTT
- | TRBD1 | TRBJ2-7 | TRBV29-1 | CSVWTGLSSYEQYF | TGCAGCGTCTGGACAGGGCTAAGCTCCTACGAGCAGTACTTC
- | - | TRBJ2-7 | TRBV7-9 | CASSPSYEQYF | TGTGCCAGCAGCCCTAGCTACGAGCAGTACTTC
- | TRBD1 | TRBJ2-4 | TRBV5-8 | CASSEGQFSAKNIQYF | TGTGCCAGCAGCGAGGGACAGTTTAGCGCCAAAAACATTCAGTACTTC
- | TRBD2 | TRBJ2-1 | TRBV29-1 | CSVDDNLKKRGGPSNEQFF | TGCAGCGTTGACGACAATCTTAAAAAGCGGGGGGGCCCCAGCAATGAGCAGTTCTTC
once | - | TRBJ1-5 | TRBV30 | CAWSEDENQPQHF | TGTGCCTGGAGTGAAGATGAGAATCAGCCCCAGCATTTT
- | - | TRBJ1-1 | TRBV6-4 | CASSQGGWTEAFF | TGTGCCAGCAGTCAGGGAGGATGGACTGAAGCTTTCTTT
- | TRBD2 | TRBJ2-7 | TRBV9 | CASSVALAGGRDEQYF | TGTGCCAGCAGCGTAGCTCTAGCGGGAGGCCGGGACGAGCAGTACTTC
- | - | TRBJ1-2 | TRBV30 | CAWSVLILRYGYTF | TGTGCCTGGAGTGTACTTATCCTTCGATACGGCTACACCTTC
- | - | TRBJ1-5 | TRBV30 | CAWSGGRASPYSNQPQHF | TGTGCCTGGAGTGGGGGCAGGGCTTCCCCCTACAGCAATCAGCCCCAGCATTTT
- | TRBD1 | TRBJ2-3 | TRBV4-1 | CASSQLLGGTQYF | TGCGCCAGCAGCCAACTACTAGGGGGCACGCAGTATTTT
- | - | TRBJ1-6 | TRBV5-1 | CASRDTGSYNSPLHF | TGCGCCAGCCGGGACACCGGCTCCTATAATTCACCCCTCCACTTT
once | - | TRBJ1-2 | TRBV30 | CAWQGSWIGGYTF | TGTGCCTGGCAGGGGTCTTGGATAGGCGGCTACACCTTC
- | - | TRBJ2-3 | TRBV4-3 | CASSQDWGSTDTQYF | TGCGCCAGCAGCCAAGATTGGGGCAGCACAGATACGCAGTATTTT
- | - | TRBJ2-7 | TRBV6-5 | CASSYSGFSYEQYF | TGTGCCAGCAGTTACTCCGGGTTTTCCTACGAGCAGTACTTC